These 14 T cell receptor beta chains were all obtained from the same sample, sequenced in a study of blood T cells in healthy people across ages. A sample-barcoded 5' primer and a J-beta primer mix were used in a second PCR of roughly 7 to 11 cycles. TCRdb itself ran the 5' RACE reads through MiXCR, one entry per CDR3 protein. Among hundreds of thousands of distinct CDR3 sequences listed, more than 20% were seen once. The specimen sequenced was blood. The receptors here all came from a man in his 70s in good health.

This chain connects TRBV29-1 to TRBJ2-1; 7 bases fit TRBD2. The germline V gene encodes CDR1 SQVTM and CDR2 ANQGSEA. The length of the CDR3 is 16 residues. V was pared by 4 bases and J by 5 bases, with 14 bases of the junction left unmatched. The CDR3 region is CSVGSPRGGDHNEQFF. In nucleotides, the CDR3 is TGCAGCGTTGGATCCCCTCGCGGGGGAGACCACAATGAGCAGTTCTTC.

The sample holds many counts of this clonotype. The chain is built from TRBV7-9 and TRBJ2-3; TRBD2 might be the D (6 bases). Germline V gene lookup returns CDR1 SEHNR and CDR2 FQNEAQ (reference sequence). The germline V and J ends were trimmed by 8 bases and 1 base, with 19 bases remaining between them. The CDR3 runs to 16 residues. CDR3 coding DNA: TGTGCCAGCCGCCCTTGGCCCCCTAGCGGCACAGATACGCAGTATTTT. Translated: CASRPWPPSGTDTQYF.

J is TRBJ2-1 and V is TRBV5-6, with D possibly TRBD1 on 6 matching bases. V lost 3 bases and J lost 0, with 16 bases in between. This CDR3 contains 17 residues. Germline V gene lookup returns CDR1 SGHDT and CDR2 YYEEEE. CDR3 loop: CASSWGLGPGSYNEQFF. CDR3 DNA: TGTGCCAGCAGCTGGGGGCTAGGACCTGGCTCCTACAATGAGCAGTTCTTC.

The chain recombines TRBV12-3 or TRBV12-4 with TRBJ2-5; D gene uncertain. This CDR3 comprises 14 residues. Deletions cut 6 bases from V and 6 bases from J, with 17 bases between. The chain's CDR3 is CASRLQRSEKTQYF. DNA of the CDR3: TGTGCCAGCAGACTCCAACGAAGTGAGAAGACCCAGTACTTC.

The rearrangement links TRBV7-2 to TRBJ1-1, with D possibly being TRBD1 (6 bases). The CDR3 extends over 14 amino acids. V lost 2 bases and J 2 bases, leaving 9 bases between the germline ends. The germline gives CDR1 SGHTA, CDR2 FQGNSA. In nucleotides, the CDR3 is TGTGCCAGCAGCTTAAGGACAGCTAACACTGAAGCTTTCTTT. Its translation: CASSLRTANTEAFF. The entire variable domain, with the rest obtained from reference TRBV7-2 and TRBJ1-1, is as follows: GAGVSQSPSNKVTEKGKDVELRCDPISGHTALYWYRQSLGQGLEFLIYFQGNSAPDKSGLPSDRFSAERTGGSVSTLTIQRTQQEDSAVYLCASSLRTANTEAFFGQGTRLTVV.

The V and J genes are TRBV19 and TRBJ2-1; 11 bases are a match to TRBD2. From germline, CDR1 is LNHDA and CDR2 SQIVND (reference sequence). The CDR3 sequence is 16 residues long. With V trimmed by 4 bases and J by 6 bases, 8 bases remained unmatched. CDR3 DNA sequence: TGTGCCAGTAGTACCTCAGGACTAGCGGGCATCAATGAGCAGTTCTTC. Its protein product is CASSTSGLAGINEQFF.

The chain has TRBV28 and TRBJ2-5; TRBD2 might be the D (5 bases). The J call may be mistaken, given a closer DNA end match to TRBJ2-7. The CDR3 is 12 residues long. Germline V CDR1 and CDR2: MDHEN, SYDVKM. This chain's CDR3 is CASRAGDYEQYF. CDR3 sequence (DNA): TGTGCCAGCAGGGCCGGGGACTACGAGCAGTACTTC.

The chain has TRBV3-1 and TRBJ1-1; unclear D gene. The CDR3 extends over 12 amino acids. V was clipped by 2 bases and J by 7 bases, with 8 bases between them. In germline, CDR1 is LGHDT, CDR2 YNNKEL (reference sequence). The CDR3 reads CASSQIQHEAFF. The CDR3 bases are TGTGCCAGCAGCCAAATACAGCATGAAGCTTTCTTT.

There are a few counts of this clonotype. The junction differs from germline at one of its ends, possibly a read error. The rearrangement links TRBV20-1 to TRBJ2-5; possibly TRBD1 for D (6 bases). This CDR3 has 14 residues. Germline CDR1 reads DFQATT; CDR2 reads SNEGSKA (reference sequence). CDR3 bases: TGCAGTGCTTTTTTAGGGCAGGGGAAAGAGACCCGGTACTTC. Residues: CSAFLGQGKETRYF.

This chain links TRBV28 with TRBJ2-2; the D call may be TRBD1 or TRBD2 (5 bases each). V lost 5 bases and J lost 1, with 11 bases in between. From germline, CDR1 is MDHEN and CDR2 SYDVKM. CDR3 length: 15 residues. CDR3 sequence reads: CASSAPGRNTGELFF. The CDR3 coding sequence is TGTGCCAGCAGTGCCCCGGGACGGAACACCGGGGAGCTGTTTTTT.

V and J are TRBV7-2 and TRBJ2-3, with D maybe TRBD2 (6 bases). V lost 1 base to trimming and J lost 4 bases, with 15 bases between them. This CDR3 spans 16 amino acids. Germline assignment: CDR1 SGHTA and CDR2 FQGNSA. In nucleotides, the CDR3 is TGTGCCAGCAGCTTAGGCGGGATCCGAGGGTCAGATACGCAGTATTTT. This sequence encodes CASSLGGIRGSDTQYF.

This clonotype was seen repeatedly, ten times or more. V gene TRBV29-1 combines with J gene TRBJ1-1, with a tentative D call TRBD1 (6 bases). The CDR3 spans 11 residues. Trimming left V 4 bases short and J 11 bases short, with 14 bases between. Germline V CDR1 and CDR2: SQVTM, ANQGSEA. The DNA for the CDR3 is TGCAGCGTTGTGAGCCAGGGGAGGGCTTTCTTT. This gives the protein CSVVSQGRAFF.

The chain couples TRBV7-9 to TRBJ2-5, with D unclear. The end of the DNA aligns better with TRBJ2-7, so the J call may be wrong. Germline V gene sequence: CDR1 SEHNR, CDR2 FQNEAQ (reference sequence). The CDR3 is 16 amino acids. This chain's CDR3 is CASSLGRAPGVNEQYF. The CDR3 DNA follows: TGTGCCAGCAGCTTAGGCCGGGCCCCAGGTGTCAACGAGCAGTACTTC.

The rearrangement uses TRBV7-8 and TRBJ2-7; D gene unclear. CDR1 is SGHVS, CDR2 FQNEAQ, per germline. This CDR3 has 13 residues. Trimming stripped 4 bases from V and 4 bases from J, with 11 bases between. Written as DNA, the CDR3 is TGTGCCAGCAGCTCCCCGGTTGTTTACGAGCAGTACTTC. Its translation: CASSSPVVYEQYF.